The sequence of this TCR beta chain was determined in a study of cytomegalovirus exposure and HLA in healthy donors (dated by TCRdb to about 2017). With regard to the full study: An earlier analysis of approximately 600 of the donors reported more than 250 Gb of sequence data and approximately 110 million unique TCR beta sequences from about 180 million T cells. An earlier analysis of approximately 580 of the donors used high-throughput TCR beta sequencing to judge whether each TCR beta V gene segment behaved as functional or pseudogenic. Rather than using new phenotypic data, the later analysis identified candidate immune exposures from TCR beta sequences and from how often those sequences occurred across donors. High-throughput TCR immunosequencing, statistical association of individual TCRs with disease status, and machine learning were combined to predict cytomegalovirus infection status. Donor age, sex, ethnicity and CMV serostatus were compiled together with the repertoire data. The aim of the study was to test whether cataloging public T cell receptors could identify signatures of past pathogen exposure. Class I and class II HLA loci were covered by the typing at four-digit resolution. Typing coverage differed by locus: A, B, C, DRB1 and DQB1 were typed in roughly 620-630 donors, DQA1 in 522, DPA1 in nearly 610, and DPB1 in 400 to 480. Every discovery cohort repertoire had been produced on one sequencing platform. Of the roughly 400 genotyped donors, approximately 83% fell in the genetic ancestry cluster associated with self-reported Caucasian donors. On average, 235,054 unique TCR beta nucleotide sequences were sequenced per donor among about 400 genotyped donors of the cohort, with about 19% of those sequences being non-productive. An early release covering more than 500 HLA-typed donors comprised around 300 gigabases of sequencing data and around 86 million unique TCR sequences. In a later genetic analysis, genome-wide SNP genotypes for about 55% of the roughly 670 donors were used, and that subset was treated as a discovery cohort. Besides the first cohort of 666 subjects, a separate validation cohort made up of 120 different subjects was used. A handful of DR-DQ haplotypes were handled as single units for association and clustering because linkage in the cohort was strong. Using immunosequencing, the study profiled T cell repertoires from about 610 subjects and related those repertoires to cytomegalovirus serostatus. A later analysis re-examined previously published TCR beta repertoires from hundreds of donors and added high-resolution HLA genotyping to investigate patterns of TCR occurrence. Broad study findings and their caveats: For the cohort, immune exposure information was limited to CMV serostatus. The cohort was sequenced for TCR beta chains only, and without alpha or paired-chain data the features that could be detected were limited. According to a later genetic analysis, donors in an Asian-associated ancestry cluster had fewer N-insertions in productive TCRs than the approximately 630-donor mean. Strong co-occurrence of HLA alleles, especially DR and DQ, made assigning TCR associations to individual alleles difficult. A further reported finding was that TCR beta sequences accurately predicted the HLA-A and HLA-B alleles for most subjects in the first cohort. In a later analysis, TCR association rates were found to vary across HLA loci, with the most associated TCRs seen for DRB1 alleles and the fewest for HLA-C alleles. In a later analysis, HLA-associated TCR beta chains were found to be more clonally expanded and to have lower generation probabilities than equally common non-associated chains. The 87-base-pair reads could not distinguish some IMGT-functional V segments, including TRBV6-2 and TRBV6-3, so those segments were excluded. While some public TCRs were present in many individuals, most TCR sequences turned up only very rarely across donors. The classifier was reported to diagnose cytomegalovirus status with high specificity and sensitivity in both the original and validation cohorts. At a false discovery rate of 0.05, a later analysis linked around 15,000 TCR beta sequences to specific HLA alleles. Because counts were too low, 15 to 20 rarely observed V segments, including chromosome 9 orphons, were left out of the earlier analysis of 500 to 750 of the donors. In a later analysis, most CMV-associated TCR beta chains were found to appear HLA-restricted, with HLA associations seemingly driven largely by CMV exposure. Correlated functional status among segregating V segments might reflect linkage disequilibrium, but an unknown experimental factor could not be ruled out. The sequencing pipeline was judged likely to have produced a cluster of highly shared sequence variants as a technical artifact. The study gave a list of 150 to 200 TCR beta chains associated with cytomegalovirus. Sequencing depth was assumed to be roughly uniform across donors in the presence/absence analyses, though that assumption may not hold. The authors suggested that the approach could potentially be generalized to other disease states and immunological phenotypes. Because some donors lacked HLA typing at each locus, the association tests relied only on the typed subset. In vitro tests confirmed that three of the cytomegalovirus-associated TCR beta chains recognize cytomegalovirus antigens. Broadly in line with IMGT annotations, most TCR beta V segments showed up in productive rearrangements about 90% or about 30% of the time in an earlier analysis of some 590 of the donors. An association between a missense DCLRE1C variant and V-gene and J-gene trimming of TCR beta chains was found in a later genetic analysis and replicated in an independent cohort. In a later analysis, several top co-occurrence clusters were reported to appear linked to parvovirus B19, influenza, CMV and Epstein-Barr virus.

Sequences LGHNA (CDR1) and YSLEER (CDR2) are obtained from the germline V gene. Its CDR3 holds 16 amino acids, cysteine through phenylalanine. Only CDR3 DNA remains: 48 bases, in frame from the first base. Here V drops 0 bases and J drops 4 bases, and the junction holds 2 bases not matched to any gene. Libraries were built with the immunoSEQ multiplex PCR assay. A mixture of 60 forward primers for TCR Vbeta segments and 13 reverse primers for TCR Jbeta segments was used in the multiplex PCR. Amplification of the CDR3 region of rearranged TCR beta genes was performed with a multiplex PCR assay on genomic DNA. The Illumina HiSeq System was used to sequence the amplified TCR beta libraries as 87-base-pair reads. The study's processing was this. Across the 670 or so repertoires, a later analysis counted tens of millions of unique TCR beta chains, around 11 million of which were shared by at least two donors. Raw reads were error-corrected and collapsed into unique sequences with a nearest-neighbor algorithm that merged closely related sequences to remove PCR and sequencing errors. To assign V, D and J gene segments, CDR3 sequences were aligned to IMGT reference sequences. For a sequence to be retained, a match of at least six nucleotides was required to both a V gene segment and a J gene segment. A rearrangement counted as productive if the CDR3 had no stop codons and remained in frame with V and J, and every other rearrangement counted as non-productive. CDR3 was defined according to IMGT convention as the region running from the second conserved V-encoded cysteine to the conserved J-encoded phenylalanine. Sequences without an unambiguous match to a single V gene segment were excluded from the earlier analysis of several hundred of the donors. In an earlier analysis of approximately 590 of the donors, a V segment was called functional when productive rearrangements were above 56.7%, and segregating when the standard deviation between donors exceeded 5%. A statistical classification framework was built for diagnosing cytomegalovirus status from the catalog of TCR beta chain sequences. A later analysis assigned V and J genes by comparing TCR nucleotide sequences with IMGT/GENE-DB human TR gene sequences. The TCRdist pipeline was used in a later analysis to assign CDR3 sequences and most-parsimonious VDJ recombination scenarios. In a later analysis, every TCR beta chain was defined by the combination of its CDR3 amino acid sequence and its V-gene family, and reads without a unique V-gene family were dropped. In a later analysis, 450 to 600 highly shared, low-generation-probability nucleotide sequences were removed to address suspected cross-contamination and a sequencing artifact. In a later analysis, a clonal expansion index was calculated for each public chain from normalized within-repertoire ranks of inferred template counts. A later analysis computed generation probabilities with a VDJ recombination model fitted to out-of-frame rearrangements, and checked the results against IGoR. In a later analysis, TCR-TCR, TCR-HLA and TCR-CMV co-occurrence was scored with hypergeometric tests, and a repertoire-size bias correction was applied to TCR pairs. In a later analysis, false discovery rates were estimated by permuting HLA or CMV assignments 20 times. A later analysis grouped co-occurring TCRs with DBSCAN, adding TCRdist sequence similarity when clustering within HLA-allele-positive subsets. Co-occurrence clustering excluded repertoires with fewer than 30,000 or more than 120,000 public chains, plus five with anomalous nucleotide sharing. The source is immuneACCESS, and TCRdb retained only in-frame sequences with V and J called. Part of the clones is not carried over; for the studies checked, unresolved V genes explain less than half of this, and the remainder is unexplained. V and J calls and clone size follow that table, whereas D and trimming were derived from the DNA. Within this sample are about 230,000 clones, with more than 85% of them counted one time only. The biggest ten clones account for 0.9% to 1.1% of the sample.

About this clone: It lacks a known antigen. Base qualities were left out, and no much larger clone turns up one base away.

The cohort consisted of hundreds of healthy bone marrow donors. Cohort members were all nominally healthy when sampled, although unrecorded immune exposures were likely present. The donor tested CMV seronegative and was one of the 352 seronegative cohort members. Each donor provided a peripheral blood sample, and peripheral blood mononuclear cells were used for TCR beta sequencing. Genomic DNA extraction from the blood cell samples was performed with the Qiagen DNeasy Blood Extraction Kit. The chain links TRBV4-3 with TRBJ2-6; the junction holds 8 bases that match TRBD1. Source material: PBMCs. This clonotype was sampled from a woman between 18 and 29 years old in good health and CMV-seronegative. The CDR3 region reads CASSQETGAGANVLTF. The DNA reads TGCGCCAGCAGCCAAGAGACAGGGGCAGGGGCCAACGTCCTGACTTTC.